These 5 T cell receptor beta chains were sequenced from one sample in a study of long-term antiretroviral therapy in people with HIV. Run at survey level, the immunoSEQ assay was version v3.0. Measured with immunoSEQ multiplex PCR; TCRdb has only the in-frame clones, and not every one. The sample lists more than 15,000 clones, roughly four fifths occurring once. The sample in question was unsorted PBMCs, obtained 0.3 years after starting antiretroviral therapy. These TCRs come from a man aged 18 to 35 with HIV.

In DNA, the CDR3 is TGTGCTAGTGGTTTGAACCGGGACGGCTACAATGAGCAGTTCTTC. Translated: CASGLNRDGYNEQFF. The V gene is TRBV12-5, the J gene TRBJ2-1; D possibly uses TRBD1 or TRBD2 (5 bases each). Germline lookup yields CDR1 LGHNT and CDR2 FRNRAP. Trimming took off 2 bases at V and 3 bases at J, with 11 bases between the two ends. The CDR3 has 15 amino acids.

The chain joins TRBV7-8 to TRBJ2-1; D unclear. From germline, CDR1 is SGHVS and CDR2 FQNEAQ. The CDR3 contains 11 residues. Deletions cut 1 base from V and 9 bases from J, with 4 bases between. This chain's CDR3 is CASSLVREQFF. In DNA, the CDR3 is TGTGCCAGCAGCTTAGTTCGTGAGCAGTTCTTC.

The rearrangement uses TRBV28 and TRBJ2-5; no clear D. Germline values: CDR1 MDHEN, CDR2 SYDVKM. The CDR3 totals 12 residues. Trimming shortened V by 3 bases and J by 5 bases, and 7 bases separated the two germline ends. This chain's CDR3 is CASSFVLETQYF. The DNA of the CDR3 is TGTGCCAGCAGTTTTGTATTGGAGACCCAGTACTTC.

This chain links TRBV4-1 with TRBJ2-1; 10 positions agree with TRBD2. This CDR3 has 15 residues. Germline V gene data show CDR1 as MGHRA and CDR2 as YSYEKL. The junction had 7 bases not matched to a gene; V was cut back by 4 bases and J by 7 bases. The CDR3 DNA follows: TGCGCCAGCAGCCGCCTGGCAGCGGGGGGGAATGAGCAGTTCTTC. This encodes CASSRLAAGGNEQFF.

This chain connects TRBV4-2 to TRBJ1-2; no clear D. V lost 0 bases and J 3 bases, leaving 8 bases between the germline ends. The CDR3 covers 14 residues. The germline V gene encodes CDR1 LGHNA and CDR2 YNFKEQ. The CDR3 DNA reads TGTGCCAGCAGCCAAGAGTTCGGTGACTATGGCTACACCTTC. The encoded protein is CASSQEFGDYGYTF.